This TCR beta chain was documented in a study of blood T cell repertoires in COVID-19. Study-wide background: Researchers got acute and convalescent COVID-19 samples from the United States, Italy and Spain. Sources were T cells, B-cell-depleted T cells, or PBMCs; the material itself was cDNA or gDNA.

Authors' data handling: From reference gene primer amplification, estimates of nucleated cell counts were derived. This table comes from immunoSEQ multiplex PCR, and its TCRdb copy is limited to in-frame clones, with some not included. For V, J and clone size, that table is used; D and trimming come from the DNA. Here the sample spans 98,000 or so clones, 70% to 90% being singletons. J lost 2 bases, V lost 5 bases, and 3 bases had no gene match. The germline gives CDR1 MNHEY, CDR2 SVGEGT. The CDR3 extends over 14 amino acids. The chain couples TRBV6-2 or TRBV6-3 to TRBJ2-5, with TRBD2 identical over 9 bases. This receptor was identified in a human donor in a cohort sampled during active COVID-19. The sequenced sample consisted of peripheral blood. Here the CDR3 reads CASSRGGEQETQYF. For the CDR3, the DNA is TGTGCCAGCAGTCGCGGGGGGGAACAAGAGACCCAGTACTTC.